What follows is one T cell receptor beta chain and its context. The antigen it recognizes is unknown. The data were taken from a study of T cells expressing NK-cell markers (dated by TCRdb to the early 2020s). About the full investigation: TCR beta-chain repertoires were profiled in sorted CD3+CD56+NKG2C+, CD3+CD56+NKG2C- and CD3+CD56-NKG2C+ T-cell subsets from several donors. Illumina HiSeq 2000/2500, MiSeq or NextSeq was used to sequence libraries as 2 x 150 bp reads. Among the eight sequenced donors, only one was HCMV-seronegative, while the other seven were HCMV-seropositive. All eight donors whose samples were sequenced were randomly selected healthy volunteers, three of them men and five women. The paper's findings and limits, for the study overall: In a handful of donors, the dominant CD3+CD56+NKG2C+ clonotypes were among the top 10 CD8+ clonotypes and accounted for roughly 1.0-8% of CD8+ T cells. Whether the expanded NKG2C-expressing T cell clones were specific for HCMV antigens remained unclear. Those dominant clonotypes were again the most abundant among CD3+CD56-NKG2C+ cells in a few donors, at about 25-60.1%.

The sequencer was an Illumina HiSeq 2000. The TCR beta cDNA libraries were made using 5'RACE template switching, a step that added both a universal primer site and unique molecular identifiers. Priming for cDNA synthesis came from the TCR beta constant segment, and two successive PCR amplification steps followed. Per the original workflow: MIGEC handled demultiplexing of the reads and grouping by UMI, while MiTCR was used to assemble and quantify clonotypes. Only TCR cDNA sequences supported by at least two reads were kept to exclude erroneous sequences. The tcR package was used for downstream repertoire analysis, and clonotypes were matched across fractions by CDR3 nucleotide sequence plus V segment. VDJmatch was used to annotate antigen specificity against VDJdb, with one amino acid substitution in CDR3 permitted. TCRdb reprocessed the reads into one record per CDR3 protein sequence, lacking DNA. TCRdb, not the authors, supplied the V and J calls. This sample's table contains 550,000 or so distinct CDR3 sequences. Clones ranked in the top ten supply roughly 3.5% of the sample.

The cysteine opens and the phenylalanine closes a CDR3 of 15 amino acids. No DNA is listed. Reading the germline V gene (reference sequence) gives CDR1 GTSNPN and CDR2 SVGIG. To determine HCMV serostatus, a commercial ELISA kit was used to detect HCMV-specific IgG in serum. Ficoll density gradient centrifugation was used to isolate peripheral blood mononuclear cells from blood. The chain links TRBV30 with TRBJ2-2; the TCRdb call, TRBD2, lacks DNA for checking. The TCR originated in a man between 18 and 35 years old in good health. Donor details come from another sample of the same person, matched by shared clones. Sequencing used blood T cells: a sorted CD56 or NKG2C T cell subset, CD4+ or CD8+ T cells, or bulk PBMC T cells (not recorded which). Here the CDR3 is given as CAWELAAINTGELFF.